One T cell receptor (beta chain) is described in this entry. This CDR3 spans 15 amino acids. The trim removed 0 bases at V and 2 bases at J, leaving 3 bases unmatched. Germline V gene lookup returns CDR1 LNHNV and CDR2 YYDKDF (reference sequence). Profiled with immunoSEQ multiplex PCR; TCRdb holds only in-frame clones, not every one. This table holds tens of thousands of clones, approximately 94% found once. The sample belongs to a study of technical replicates of blood from a few donors. The receptor comes from a human donor in good health. This rearrangement joins TRBV15 to TRBJ2-5, with 7 bases lining up with TRBD1. Sequenced: T cells isolated from PBMCs. CDR3 loop: CATSRDWGQQETQYF. DNA of the CDR3: TGTGCCACCAGCAGAGATTGGGGACAGCAAGAGACCCAGTACTTC.